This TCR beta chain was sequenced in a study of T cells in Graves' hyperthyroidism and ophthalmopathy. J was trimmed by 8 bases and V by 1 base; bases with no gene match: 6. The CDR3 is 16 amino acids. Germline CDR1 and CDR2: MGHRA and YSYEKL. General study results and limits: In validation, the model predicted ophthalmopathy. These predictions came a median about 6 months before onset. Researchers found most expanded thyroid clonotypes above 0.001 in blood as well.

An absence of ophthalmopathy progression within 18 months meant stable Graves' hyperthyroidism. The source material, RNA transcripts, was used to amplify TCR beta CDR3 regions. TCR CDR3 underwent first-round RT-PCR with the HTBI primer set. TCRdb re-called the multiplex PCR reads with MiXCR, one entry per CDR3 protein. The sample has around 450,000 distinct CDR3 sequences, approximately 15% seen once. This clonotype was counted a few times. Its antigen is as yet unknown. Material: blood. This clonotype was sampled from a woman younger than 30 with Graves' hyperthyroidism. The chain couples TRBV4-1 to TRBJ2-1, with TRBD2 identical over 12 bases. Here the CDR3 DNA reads TGCGCCAGCAGCCAAGGCCCGGGACTAGCGGGCGATGAGCAGTTCTTC. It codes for CASSQGPGLAGDEQFF.